A selection of T cell receptor beta chains follows, all from one sample in a study of cytomegalovirus exposure and HLA in healthy donors. Sequenced by immunoSEQ multiplex PCR; TCRdb stores in-frame clones only, minus some. The sample consists of about 91,000 clones, approximately 86% of them appearing once. Input material: PBMCs. The receptors stem from a man aged 25-40 years in good health and CMV-seropositive. CDR3s leave out the opening cysteine and the closing phenylalanine or tryptophan. Clone size is shown for a subset of rows, as once, few, many or a class of expanded clone.

size	V	CDR3
-	TRBV28	ASIRTSPPEQY
-	TRBV10-3	AISEPWAGQETQY
-	TRBV27	ASSTGTSAYTGELF
once	TRBV5-1	ASSEDRGGGYT
-	TRBV5-1	ASSLDLSGWAF
-	TRBV7-9	ASSRWAGGPQSTDTQY
-	TRBV19	ASSIESSGGDSNQPQH
-	TRBV28	ASSFALAGSYEQY
-	TRBV5-1	ASSSGSVTGELF
-	TRBV14	ASSRFGLAGDYEQY
few	TRBV19	ASRFGQGEKLF
-	TRBV7-2	ASSLGLAGSYEQY
-	TRBV5-1	ASSLGLAVQETQY
-	TRBV7-8	ASSLEVSGGLPYNEQF
-	TRBV5-1	ASSLITGNTEAF
-	TRBV2	ASSGLAGVVEQY
-	TRBV11-1	ASSLGTSGTSYNEQF
few	TRBV28	ASTSRGFTEAF
-	TRBV5-1	ASNLLAGGSEQY
-	TRBV2	ASSVLANYNEQF
-	TRBV5-6	ASSLNRGWGEETQY
-	TRBV10-3	AISEGQGDQPQH
-	TRBV21-1	ASSKLHEQF
-	TRBV5-1	ASSNRDRGLMNTEAF
-	TRBV29-1	SVEDRDYYNEQF
-	TRBV19	ASSIVVDTMVNNEQF
-	TRBV2	ASSVFRSASTDTQY
-	TRBV19	ASSPRDRAYEQY
-	TRBV7-2	ASSLAPRTAGAKNIQY
-	TRBV11-2	ASSLDHRLAGGVSAYGYT
-	TRBV4-2	ASSQDSRETYEQY
-	TRBV2	ASSEAEGFEQF
once	TRBV5-4	ASSPRQGLGEQY
-	TRBV15	ATSRGRTGSSEKLF
-	TRBV7-8	ASSLARAGLGGRSEQF
-	TRBV10-3	AISRDRENTGELF
-	TRBV15	ATSRGREGDTDTQY
once	TRBV27	ASSRRERGGVNEQF
-	TRBV19	ASSISGRHLSNQPQH
few	TRBV6-5	ASSPGLASTGELF
-	TRBV12-5	ASGLDRDNEQF
-	TRBV2	ASDQGTTSYEQY
-	TRBV5-1	ASSFLGREWETQY
once	TRBV19	ASRGTYQETQY
-	TRBV5-4	ASSPWDRARYEQY
-	TRBV6-5	ASSYLQGSPLH
-	TRBV18	ASSPRLTSTDTQY
-	TRBV9	ASSVALAGIGHNEQF
-	TRBV30	AWNEQGPSTNEKLF
-	TRBV6-5	ASRSRVYGETQY
-	TRBV5-1	ASSLNAGVTEAF
-	TRBV6-5	ASSSGSSDTQY
-	TRBV6-6	ASSLRQGIMNTEAF
-	TRBV7-9	ASSLREWNTEAF
-	TRBV27	ASSLYGTSYETQY